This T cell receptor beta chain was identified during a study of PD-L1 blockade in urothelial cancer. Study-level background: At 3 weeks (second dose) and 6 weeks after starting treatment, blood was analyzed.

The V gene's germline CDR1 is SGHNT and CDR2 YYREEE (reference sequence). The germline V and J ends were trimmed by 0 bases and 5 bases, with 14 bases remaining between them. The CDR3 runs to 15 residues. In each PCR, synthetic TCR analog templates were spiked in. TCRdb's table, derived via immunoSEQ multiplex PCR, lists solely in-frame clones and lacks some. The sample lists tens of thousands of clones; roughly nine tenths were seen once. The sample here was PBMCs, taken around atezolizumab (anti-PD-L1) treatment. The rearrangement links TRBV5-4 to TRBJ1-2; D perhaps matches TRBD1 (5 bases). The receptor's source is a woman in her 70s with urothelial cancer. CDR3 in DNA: TGTGCCAGCAGCTTGGGGATTGAAAGGGGTTATGGCTACACCTTC. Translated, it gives CASSLGIERGYGYTF.